Below, 32 T cell receptor beta chains from the same sample are listed, as sequenced in a study of blood T cell repertoires in COVID-19. Produced via immunoSEQ multiplex PCR; TCRdb's table is partial and in-frame only. This sample yields 400,000 to 500,000 clones, of which 86% are seen a single time; about 1.5% belongs to the top ten. Sequences were obtained from peripheral blood. The receptors here all came from a woman aged 25 to 45 with active or convalescent COVID-19.

J is TRBJ2-3 and V is TRBV6-5, with D perhaps TRBD2 (6 bases). The V gene lost 6 bases and the J gene lost 0 bases, with 13 bases spanning the gap. This CDR3 has 15 amino acids. CDR1 and CDR2 from the germline V gene are MNHEY and SVGAGI. In nucleotides, the CDR3 is TGTGCCAGCAGATATCTAGCGTTTAGCACAGATACGCAGTATTTT. This encodes CASRYLAFSTDTQYF.

The rearrangement joins TRBV19 to TRBJ2-5; TRBD2 matches at 9 bases. Germline-derived CDR1 and CDR2 are LNHDA and SQIVND (reference sequence). There are 14 residues in the CDR3. The V and J ends lost 3 bases and 5 bases, in that order; junction bases with no gene match: 4. In DNA, the CDR3 is TGTGCCAGTAGTATGGCGGGGGGGTCCGAGACCCAGTACTTC. It codes for CASSMAGGSETQYF. Filled out from reference TRBV19 and TRBJ2-5, the complete variable domain reads DGGITQSPKYLFRKEGQNVTLSCEQNLNHDAMYWYRQDPGQGLRLIYYSQIVNDFQKGDIAEGYSVSREKKESFPLTVTSAQKNPTAFYLCASSMAGGSETQYFGPGTRLLVL.

The chain employs TRBV20-1 and TRBJ1-5, with D possibly matching TRBD1 (5 bases). Trimming pared 3 bases from V and 2 bases from J, leaving 14 bases between. This CDR3 is built from 15 residues. Germline lookup yields CDR1 DFQATT and CDR2 SNEGSKA (reference sequence). CDR3 sequence reads: CSASVGGVGNQPQHF. As DNA, the CDR3 is TGCAGTGCTAGTGTGGGGGGAGTGGGCAATCAGCCCCAGCATTTT.

This clone has only one observation. The chain is built from TRBV19 and TRBJ2-1; TRBD1 might be the D (5 bases). From germline, CDR1 is LNHDA and CDR2 SQIVND (reference sequence). The germline V and J ends were trimmed by 0 bases and 1 base, with 13 bases remaining between them. The CDR3 covers 17 residues. The CDR3 loop is CASSIDGVSGSYNEQFF. The CDR3 DNA reads as TGTGCCAGTAGTATAGATGGCGTCTCAGGGTCCTACAATGAGCAGTTCTTC.

The chain joins TRBV18 to TRBJ1-2; 11 bases fit TRBD1. CDR1 is KGHSH and CDR2 is LQKENI in the germline V gene. This CDR3 comprises 12 residues. V gave up 6 bases and J gave up 6 bases; unmatched junction bases: 0. The CDR3 region has the DNA TGTGCCAGCTCGGGACAGGGGGATGGCTACACCTTC. Protein: CASSGQGDGYTF.

The V gene is TRBV14, the J gene TRBJ1-2; no definite D call. In germline, CDR1 is SGHDN, CDR2 FVKESK. V lost 4 bases, J lost 1 base, and 4 bases lay in between. CDR3 size: 12 residues. CDR3 region: CASSPFNYGYTF. The CDR3 DNA reads as TGTGCCAGCAGCCCATTTAACTATGGCTACACCTTC.

The chain employs TRBV3-1 (or the pseudogene TRBV3-2) and TRBJ2-2; 9 bases map to TRBD1. This CDR3 has 15 amino acids. The trim removed 8 bases at V and 0 bases at J, leaving 4 bases unmatched. Germline V gene lookup returns CDR1 LGHDT and CDR2 YNNKEL (reference sequence). The CDR3 here is CASRTGGANTGELFF. The CDR3 region has the DNA TGTGCCAGCCGAACAGGGGGCGCGAACACCGGGGAGCTGTTTTTT.

This clone was found once. Sequence at one end of the junction differs from germline and may be a read error. The chain has TRBV3-1 (or the pseudogene TRBV3-2) and TRBJ1-2; the match to TRBD1 covers 10 bases. The CDR3 runs to 13 residues. Germline V gene lookup returns CDR1 LGHDT and CDR2 YNNKEL (reference sequence). CDR3 bases: TGTGCCAGCAGTCAAGGACAGGGGGATGGCTACACCTTC. This sequence encodes CASSQGQGDGYTF.

The chain couples TRBV19 to TRBJ1-1; a possible D gene is TRBD1 (5 bases). V lost 3 bases and J lost 8, with 10 bases in between. Germline CDR1 LNHDA, CDR2 SQIVND (reference sequence). The CDR3 spans 12 residues. CDR3 loop: CASSIMGGEAFF. The CDR3 nucleotides are TGTGCCAGTAGTATTATGGGGGGAGAAGCTTTCTTT.

A remark on this clone: A junction boundary mismatches the germline segment, possibly from a read error. The genes are TRBV30 and TRBJ1-1; D call uncertain. Looked up from germline, CDR1 is GTSNPN and CDR2 is SVGIG (reference sequence). The CDR3 runs 16 residues. CDR3 sequence: CAWSASSIYLTTGAFF. DNA for the CDR3: TGTGCCTGGAGTGCATCCTCTATTTACCTTACCACTGGAGCTTTCTTT. The full variable domain, completed using reference TRBV30 and TRBJ1-1, is SQTIHQWPATLVQPVGSPLSLECTVEGTSNPNLYWYRQAAGRGLQLLFYSVGIGQISSEVPQNLSASRPQDRQFILSSKKLLLSDSGFYLCAWSASSIYLTTGAFFGQGTRLTVV.

The chain employs TRBV19 and TRBJ2-3; no reliable D call. From germline, CDR1 is LNHDA and CDR2 SQIVND (reference sequence). The CDR3 consists of 10 residues. The V end lost 10 bases, the J end lost 2 bases, and 4 bases lay between the germline ends. The CDR3 loop is CATSTDTQYF. In nucleotides, the CDR3 is TGTGCCACTTCCACAGATACGCAGTATTTT.

This rearrangement joins TRBV19 to TRBJ2-5, with a weak D call TRBD2 (6 bases). Germline V gene sequence: CDR1 LNHDA, CDR2 SQIVND (reference sequence). CDR3 length equals 17 residues. V dropped 4 bases and J dropped 2 bases, with 20 bases sitting between them. In DNA form, the CDR3 reads TGTGCCAGTAGTAGTGGAGCGGGCAAGTCAAGGCAAGAGACCCAGTACTTC. Translated: CASSSGAGKSRQETQYF.

V usage is TRBV27 and J usage is TRBJ2-7; 7 nucleotides agree with TRBD1. Losses at the gene ends were 3 bases for V and 6 bases for J; bases not matched to a gene: 5. Germline V lookup: CDR1 MNHEY, CDR2 SMNVEV (reference sequence). The CDR3 consists of 13 residues. CDR3 in DNA: TGTGCCAGCAGTTTGTACAGGGGTGGCGAGCAGTACTTC. It codes for CASSLYRGGEQYF.

V usage is TRBV9 and J usage is TRBJ1-2; D is undetermined. V was trimmed by 0 bases and J by 1 base, leaving 13 bases between them. CDR1 SGDLS and CDR2 YYNGEE come from the germline V gene. This CDR3 has 16 residues. CDR3 DNA sequence: TGTGCCAGCAGCGTAGGCGTGGGCCTACTTAACTATGGCTACACCTTC. Translation gives CASSVGVGLLNYGYTF.

The chain combines TRBV25-1 with TRBJ1-1; D gene unclear. Germline V gene sequence: CDR1 MGHDK, CDR2 SYGVNS. V dropped 1 base and J dropped 4 bases, with 13 bases sitting between them. The CDR3 runs 15 residues. CDR3 nucleotides: TGTGCCAGCAGTGAATCTGGAGTTTTGGGCACTGAAGCTTTCTTT. Its protein product is CASSESGVLGTEAFF.

In DNA form, the CDR3 reads TGTGCCAGTAGTATGCGGGGAAGCTCCTACAATGAGCAGTTCTTC. This sequence encodes CASSMRGSSYNEQFF. The V and J genes are TRBV19 and TRBJ2-1, with a weak D call TRBD2 (6 bases). This CDR3 has 15 amino acids. The germline gives CDR1 LNHDA, CDR2 SQIVND (reference sequence). V was pared by 3 bases and J by 0 bases, with 9 bases between.

This sequence joins TRBV5-4 and TRBJ1-1, with a weak D call TRBD1 (5 bases). The CDR3 loop spans 13 amino acids. Germline CDR1 is SGHNT and CDR2 is YYREEE (reference sequence). Trimming pared 4 bases from V and 3 bases from J, leaving 10 bases between. The CDR3 is CASSIVRDTEAFF. The CDR3 DNA sequence: TGTGCCAGCAGCATAGTCAGGGACACTGAAGCTTTCTTT.

The chain couples TRBV5-4 to TRBJ2-2; D remains unclear. The length of the CDR3 is 13 residues. The V and J ends lost 7 bases and 3 bases respectively, with 10 bases between them. Germline V CDR1 and CDR2: SGHNT, YYREEE (reference sequence). The CDR3 is CASPGLHTGELFF. The CDR3 region has the DNA TGTGCCAGCCCGGGTCTCCACACCGGGGAGCTGTTTTTT.

The gene calls are TRBV2 and TRBJ2-2; 11 bases fit TRBD2. The V and J ends lost 2 bases and 4 bases, in that order; junction bases with no gene match: 6. This CDR3 region has 17 residues. CDR1 and CDR2 from the germline V gene are SNHLY and FYNNEI. The CDR3 protein is CASSEFGLAGGTGELFF. The CDR3 bases are TGTGCCAGCAGTGAATTTGGGCTAGCGGGAGGCACCGGGGAGCTGTTTTTT.

This rearrangement joins TRBV6-5 to TRBJ2-4, with 9 bases identical to TRBD2. CDR3 size: 12 residues. Germline V gene sequence: CDR1 MNHEY, CDR2 SVGAGI. After removal of 7 bases from V and 7 bases from J, the junction contained 2 bases not matched to a gene. In nucleotides, the CDR3 is TGTGCCAGCAAGGCGGGGGGGAACATTCAGTACTTC. Translation gives CASKAGGNIQYF.

The chain combines TRBV27 with TRBJ1-1; 7 bases align to TRBD1. This CDR3 is 13 amino acids long. Per the germline V gene, CDR1 is MNHEY and CDR2 is SMNVEV (reference sequence). V lost 0 bases to trimming and J lost 11 bases; unmatched junction nucleotides: 6. The CDR3 reads CASSLSRGLVAFF. In DNA, the CDR3 is TGTGCCAGCAGTTTATCGAGGGGGCTCGTGGCTTTCTTT.

This chain connects TRBV7-6 to TRBJ2-3, with TRBD2 matching 12 bases. The CDR3 runs 17 residues. CDR1 SGHVS and CDR2 FNYEAQ come from the germline V gene. The J segment lost 0 bases and the V segment lost 5 bases, leaving 6 bases of the junction unmatched. The CDR3 nucleotides read TGTGCCAGCAGCACCGGACTAGCGGGGTCTAGCACAGATACGCAGTATTTT. It codes for CASSTGLAGSSTDTQYF.

This clone was counted once. The V call is TRBV6-4, the J call TRBJ2-3, with 13 bases fitting TRBD2. The ends lost 2 bases at V and 1 base at J; junction bases unmatched: 6. This CDR3 spans 18 amino acids. CDR1 is MRHNA and CDR2 is SNTAGT in the germline V gene. The CDR3 DNA reads TGTGCCAGCAGTGACCTACCGGGGACTAGCGGGGGCACAGATACGCAGTATTTT. It specifies CASSDLPGTSGGTDTQYF.

This chain links TRBV7-6 with TRBJ2-1, with 12 bases matching TRBD2. CDR1 is SGHVS and CDR2 is FNYEAQ in the germline V gene. This CDR3 is built from 16 residues. V shed 5 bases, J shed 4 bases, and the junction held 6 bases outside the gene matches. The DNA of the CDR3 is TGTGCCAGCAGCCCTAGCGGGGGGGCTTTTTACAATGAGCAGTTCTTC. Its protein product is CASSPSGGAFYNEQFF.

CDR3 nucleotides: TGCAGCGTACTAGCGGGGGGTTCCGGGGAGCTGTTTTTT. Translated, it gives CSVLAGGSGELFF. The rearrangement joins TRBV29-1 to TRBJ2-2; 12 nucleotides match TRBD2. The CDR3 spans 13 residues. V was pared by 6 bases and J by 6 bases, with 2 bases of the junction left unmatched. Germline CDR1 reads SQVTM; CDR2 reads ANQGSEA.

The genes are TRBV7-8 and TRBJ2-4; D remains ambiguous. Germline CDR1 and CDR2: SGHVS and FQNEAQ. The CDR3 sequence is 12 residues long. The V end lost 4 bases, the J end lost 7 bases, and 8 bases lay between the germline ends. The CDR3 region is CASSSVRNIQYF. Here the CDR3 DNA reads TGTGCCAGCAGCTCGGTGCGGAACATTCAGTACTTC.

This chain links TRBV3-1 (or the pseudogene TRBV3-2) with TRBJ2-2; TRBD2 might be the D (6 bases). From germline, CDR1 is LGHDT and CDR2 YNNKEL (reference sequence). V was clipped by 4 bases and J by 6 bases, with 21 bases between them. The CDR3 covers 17 residues. Written as DNA, the CDR3 is TGTGCCAGCAGCCCCCGGAGGGCGGGGCTGAGGTCCGGGGAGCTGTTTTTT. Translated: CASSPRRAGLRSGELFF.

The sample holds one count of this clone. The CDR3 nucleotides read TGTGCCACTCGGGGCTCCTATAATTCACCCCTCCACTTT. It is translated as CATRGSYNSPLHF. The gene calls are TRBV12-3 or TRBV12-4 and TRBJ1-6; D not resolved. Trimming removed 10 bases from V and 0 bases from J, with 7 bases in between. The CDR3 contains 13 residues.

V usage is TRBV24-1 and J usage is TRBJ1-1; 8 bases match TRBD1. The J segment lost 6 bases and the V segment lost 8 bases, leaving 10 bases of the junction unmatched. Germline CDR1 KGHDR, CDR2 SFDVKD. CDR3 length equals 14 residues. This chain's CDR3 is CATIVIQGVPEAFF. The DNA of the CDR3 is TGTGCCACCATCGTAATACAGGGGGTCCCTGAAGCTTTCTTT.

This chain connects TRBV3-1 (or the pseudogene TRBV3-2) to TRBJ1-6; 9 bases match TRBD1. The germline V gene encodes CDR1 LGHDT and CDR2 YNNKEL (reference sequence). This CDR3 is 15 amino acids long. The V and J ends lost 4 bases and 10 bases, in that order; junction bases with no gene match: 8. This chain's CDR3 is CASSPPGQGESPLHF. CDR3 DNA: TGTGCCAGCAGCCCGCCGGGACAGGGAGAATCACCCCTCCACTTT.

This clone was recorded a few times. The chain combines TRBV27 with TRBJ1-2, with TRBD1 identical over 9 bases. This CDR3 has 18 residues. Germline CDR1 MNHEY, CDR2 SMNVEV (reference sequence). V trimming: 1 base; J trimming: 0 bases; junction bases outside the gene matches: 9. As DNA, the CDR3 is TGTGCCAGCAGTTTATACGGGGGACAGGGCCTCTCTAACTATGGCTACACCTTC. Translated, it gives CASSLYGGQGLSNYGYTF.

The CDR3 region has the DNA TGTGCCAGCAGCCTTAGCGGGGGCGGAGGGCAGTACTTC. Encoded protein: CASSLSGGGGQYF. The J gene is TRBJ2-7, the V gene TRBV14, with 9 positions matching TRBD2. The V segment lost 4 bases and the J segment 9 bases; nucleotides outside the gene matches: 7. Germline V lookup: CDR1 SGHDN, CDR2 FVKESK. The CDR3 is made up of 13 amino acids.